Listed below are T cell receptor beta chains from one sample, sequenced in a study of CD8 T cells in ankylosing spondylitis. TCRdb used MiXCR to reprocess the 5' RACE reads, holding one entry per CDR3 protein. In the table there are hundreds of thousands of distinct CDR3 sequences, 10% to 15% of which are singletons. Sequencing was carried out using blood, either unsorted or a sorted T cell fraction (not recorded which). The receptors here all came from a male donor with ankylosing spondylitis. The CDR3 runs from the conserved cysteine through the conserved F or W. D genes are given only for firm matches. Size is omitted from some rows. Given values are once, few, many or a class for expanded clones.

>TRBV5-6|-|18|TRBJ2-3|TRBD2
TGTGCCAGCAGCTTGATTTATTTGGAGCGGGAGGGGTCAGATACGCAGTATTTT
CASSLIYLEREGSDTQYF
>TRBV5-1|few|12|TRBJ2-7|-
TGCGCCAGCAGCTTAGGACAGAACGAGCAGTACTTC
CASSLGQNEQYF
>TRBV6-2/TRBV6-3|few|14|TRBJ2-5|-
TGTGCCAGCACGAAAGATATTAACCAAGAGACCCAGTACTTC
CASTKDINQETQYF
>TRBV7-2|-|15|TRBJ1-5|-
TGTGCCAGCGCTATAGTGGGGGACACCTATCAGCCCCAGCATTTT
CASAIVGDTYQPQHF
>TRBV6-5|-|15|TRBJ2-2|-
TGTGCCAGCAGTTTCGACAGGAGGAACACCGGGGAGCTGTTTTTT
CASSFDRRNTGELFF
>TRBV20-1|-|16|TRBJ1-3|-
TGCAGTGCTAGGAAATTAAGGGGGGATTCTGGAAACACCATATATTTT
CSARKLRGDSGNTIYF
>TRBV18|many|16|TRBJ1-5|TRBD1
TGTGCCAGCTCACCCGGGACAGGAGGGCAGGTCCAGCCCCAGCATTTT
CASSPGTGGQVQPQHF
>TRBV29-1|-|12|TRBJ1-4|-
TGCAGCGTTGGGGCAGGGAGGGAAAAACTGTTTTTT
CSVGAGREKLFF
>TRBV27|-|15|TRBJ1-2|-
TGTGCCAGCAGTTTCACCCTGACAGGAAGGGGTGGCTACACCTTC
CASSFTLTGRGGYTF
>TRBV24-1|-|15|TRBJ2-5|-
TGTGCCACCAGTAGGAGAGGGGGGTACCAAGAGACCCAGTACTTC
CATSRRGGYQETQYF
>TRBV18|few|16|TRBJ2-7|-
TGTGCCAGCTCACCCCAGGTAGCGGTGAGCTCCTACGAGCAGTACTTC
CASSPQVAVSSYEQYF
>TRBV12-3/TRBV12-4|few|14|TRBJ1-4|TRBD1
TGTGCCAGCAGAAGGGGACAGCCTCCCGAAAAACTGTTTTTT
CASRRGQPPEKLFF
>TRBV15|-|15|TRBJ1-5|-
TGTGCCACCAGCAGAGATCCGACTGGGGATCAGCCCCAGCATTTT
CATSRDPTGDQPQHF
>TRBV4-3|-|14|TRBJ1-2|-
TGCGCCAGCAGCCAAGACAGGGGTTTGGGTGGCTACACCTTC
CASSQDRGLGGYTF
>TRBV7-2|-|14|TRBJ1-5|TRBD1
TGTGCCAGCAGCGTAAGACAGGGACCCCAGCCCCAGCATTTT
CASSVRQGPQPQHF